The 6 T cell receptor beta chains reported below all come from one sample, sequenced in a study of Graves' ophthalmopathy and Graves' hyperthyroidism. Amplified material comprised TCR beta CDR3 regions derived from RNA transcripts. First-round RT-PCR relied on HTBI primers, and a second-round multiplex PCR came next. TCRdb redid the calling of the multiplex PCR reads with MiXCR, one entry per CDR3 protein. The table includes approximately 410,000 distinct CDR3 sequences, 15% detected once. The material sequenced was peripheral blood. The receptors come from a woman between 18 and 29 years old with stable Graves' hyperthyroidism.

At least ten counts were recorded for this clonotype. The chain joins TRBV20-1 to TRBJ2-7, with 9 bases fitting TRBD2. The CDR3 has 14 amino acids. Germline loops: CDR1 DFQATT, CDR2 SNEGSKA (reference sequence). Trimming took 5 bases from V and 3 from J; bases not matched to a gene: 8. CDR3 region: CSARDAGGLYEQYF. Written as DNA, the CDR3 is TGCAGTGCTCGGGATGCGGGGGGGCTCTACGAGCAGTACTTC.

This clonotype was seen ten or more times. The chain employs TRBV20-1 and TRBJ2-4, with 11 bases fitting TRBD2. V gave up 6 bases and J gave up 5 bases; unmatched junction bases: 12. The CDR3 is 16 residues long. CDR1 is DFQATT, CDR2 SNEGSKA, per germline (reference sequence). The CDR3 sequence is CSARAGGSGGENIQYF. DNA for the CDR3: TGCAGTGCAAGGGCAGGTGGTAGCGGGGGGGAAAACATTCAGTACTTC.

This clonotype has a count of ten or more. The genes are TRBV5-1 and TRBJ1-1; 9 bases agree with TRBD1. V lost 6 bases to trimming and J lost 5 bases; unmatched junction nucleotides: 8. The CDR3 has 14 amino acids. Germline V gives CDR1 SGHRS, CDR2 YFSETQ. CDR3 bases: TGCGCCAGCACCGAGGGACAGGGAGGAACTGAAGCTTTCTTT. This sequence encodes CASTEGQGGTEAFF.

This clonotype was observed at least ten times. The chain employs TRBV7-2 and TRBJ2-5; 9 nucleotides agree with TRBD2. The CDR3 covers 16 residues. The germline V gene encodes CDR1 SGHTA and CDR2 FQGNSA. V shed 3 bases, J shed 4 bases, and the junction held 9 bases outside the gene matches. CDR3 loop: CASSLLGTSRGETQYF. CDR3 nucleotide sequence: TGTGCCAGCAGCTTGTTGGGGACTAGCAGGGGAGAGACCCAGTACTTC.

This clonotype was seen more than once but under ten times. Relative to the germline gene, one junction end is altered; a read error may explain this. V gene TRBV6-1 combines with J gene TRBJ2-4; D possibly corresponds to TRBD2 (7 bases). Germline V gives CDR1 MNHNS, CDR2 SASEGT. CDR3 length equals 18 residues. The chain's CDR3 is CASSEGVRGLGAKNIKYF. In DNA, the CDR3 is TGTGCCAGCAGTGAAGGGGTGCGGGGGCTGGGGGCCAAAAACATTAAGTACTTC.

Concerning this clonotype itself: A read error may account for a junction end that differs from germline. The rearrangement links TRBV6-2 or TRBV6-3 to TRBJ2-7; D remains ambiguous. CDR1 and CDR2 (germline): MNHEY, SVGEGT. This CDR3 spans 12 amino acids. This chain's CDR3 is CASSTTSYDQYF. The CDR3 DNA sequence: TGTGCCAGCAGTACTACATCCTACGATCAGTACTTC.